The T cell receptor (beta chain) described here comes from a study of T cell responses to AZD1222 COVID-19 vaccine (dated by TCRdb to 2020 to 2023). Regarding the study in general: Because spike-specific TCR depth and breadth did not differ between the two schedules, AZD1222 recipients who got a second dose at roughly 4 weeks were pooled with those who got a second dose at roughly 12 weeks. TCR sequencing was performed for fewer than 250 trial participants, of whom some 200 were given two doses of AZD1222 and around 26 were given two doses of MenACWY control vaccine. Trial participants were enrolled by age into 18-55, 56-69 and 70-plus year subgroups, with approximately 150, 28 and 58 TCR-sequenced participants respectively. The investigation overall reported the following: In the small 56-69-year group, the increase in depth fell short of significance, most likely because of low power. Reportedly, almost half of the unique spike-specific TCRs recognized epitopes lying outside the regions that are mutated in the B.1.351 and B.1.1.7 variants. Participants were mostly white British and included more females than males, and it was suggested by the authors that clonal diversity may have been underestimated. Conclusions about previously exposed vaccinees are limited, since just six or seven AZD1222 recipients were seropositive for SARS-CoV-2 at baseline. Because no day 14 peak-response samples were available, the repertoires could be characterized only after the peak T cell response. After two AZD1222 doses, both the breadth and the depth of spike-specific TCRs were significantly higher than at day 0 and than in MenACWY recipients. CD4 TCRs associated with the vaccine covered the entire spike protein, and the dominant responses were in regions 160-218 and 743-854.

Interpreted using the paper, the time point label stands for: baseline before first vaccination. Vaccinee samples were obtained from the UK trials COV001 and COV002, which included a single-blind randomized controlled phase 2/3 trial of AZD1222 (ChAdOx1 nCoV-19) in healthy adults. For TCRbeta chain sequencing, PBMC samples from trial participants were taken at day 0 and at day 28 after the second dose. The CDR3 regions of human TCRbeta chains were analyzed by immunosequencing. On the authors' methods: TCRs in the repertoires were matched against a reference library of SARS-CoV-2-specific TCRs that had been generated with the MIRA antigen-specificity platform. Breadth meant the fraction of unique TCRs that were SARS-CoV-2-associated, whereas depth meant the fraction of total T cells that were SARS-CoV-2-associated. Using the MIRA data, each spike-specific TCR was mapped to the spike region that the TCR reacts to and placed in a CD4 or CD8 class. Log10-transformed breadth and depth values were compared by one-way ANOVA with Sidak's multiple comparisons tests. Sourced from immuneACCESS, this table was stored by TCRdb with only in-frame sequences that have V and J called. A share of the clones is absent; for the studies checked, an unresolved V gene accounts for under half, and the remainder has no known explanation. That table supplies the V and J calls and clone size; D and trimming were determined from the DNA. Recorded for this sample are some 110,000 clones; just over 85% of them occurred a single time. The ten largest clones capture over 8.5% of the sample.

The germline V gene (reference sequence) yields SEHNR for CDR1 and FQNEAQ for CDR2. Counted from cysteine to phenylalanine, this CDR3 has 15 amino acids. Kept here is only the CDR3 DNA, which spans 45 bases and is read in frame from base 1. The trim is 1 base for V and 10 bases for J, with a gap of 14 bases between the germline ends. Worth noting for this clone: The antigen it recognizes is unknown. No base qualities exist here, and no much larger clone lies one base off it.

The sample was peripheral blood, taken on day 0 of AZD1222 vaccination. The chain uses TRBV7-9 and TRBJ1-6; the D gene is perhaps TRBD1, on 5 matching bases. The TCR originated in an adult in good health. The sequenced DNA: TGTGCCAGCAGCTTAGATAATCAGGGTGAGTCACCCCTCCACTTT. This yields the protein CASSLDNQGESPLHF.